This paragraph covers one T cell receptor beta chain sequence. Antigen unknown. PCR was performed a second time for roughly 6 to 12 cycles using a sample-barcoded 5' primer and a J-beta primer mix. Each cDNA molecule was tagged by a template-switch adaptor that had 12 random nucleotides. One entry per CDR3 protein results from TCRdb running MiXCR on the 5' RACE reads. The sample includes about 1,400,000 distinct CDR3 sequences, 59% seen only once; the top ten take approximately 7%. CDR1 is MGHDK and CDR2 is SYGVNS in the germline V gene. V gave up 4 bases and J gave up 2 bases, with 12 bases separating them. The CDR3 runs 14 residues. The data originate from a study of blood T cells in healthy people across ages. Study-wide points: Per million T cells, the diversity of TCR beta decreased roughly linearly as age advanced.

This TCR was sampled from a man between 18 and 35 years old in good health. The chain links TRBV25-1 to TRBJ2-7, with a tentative D call TRBD2 (5 bases). Sequencing input: blood. The CDR3 loop is CASSGRTFTYEQYF. CDR3 DNA: TGTGCCAGCAGTGGGCGGACTTTTACCTACGAGCAGTACTTC.